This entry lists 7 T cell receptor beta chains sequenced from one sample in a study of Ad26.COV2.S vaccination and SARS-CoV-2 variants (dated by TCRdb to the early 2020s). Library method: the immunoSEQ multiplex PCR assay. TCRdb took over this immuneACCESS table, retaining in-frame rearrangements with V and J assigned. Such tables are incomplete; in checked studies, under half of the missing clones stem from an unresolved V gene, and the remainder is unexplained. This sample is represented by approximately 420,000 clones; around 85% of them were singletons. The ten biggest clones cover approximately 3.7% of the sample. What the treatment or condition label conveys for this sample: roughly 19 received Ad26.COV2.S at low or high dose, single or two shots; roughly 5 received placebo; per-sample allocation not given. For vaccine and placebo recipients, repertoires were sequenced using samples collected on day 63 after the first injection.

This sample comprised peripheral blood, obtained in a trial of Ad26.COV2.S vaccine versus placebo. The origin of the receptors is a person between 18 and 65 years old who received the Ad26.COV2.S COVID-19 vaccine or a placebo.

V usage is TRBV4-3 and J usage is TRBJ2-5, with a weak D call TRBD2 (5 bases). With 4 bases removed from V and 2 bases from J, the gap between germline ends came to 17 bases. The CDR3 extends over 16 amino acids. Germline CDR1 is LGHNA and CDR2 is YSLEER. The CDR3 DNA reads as TGCGCCAGCAGCCCCCCCAGGCAGCAGCGGCAAGAGACCCAGTACTTC. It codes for CASSPPRQQRQETQYF.

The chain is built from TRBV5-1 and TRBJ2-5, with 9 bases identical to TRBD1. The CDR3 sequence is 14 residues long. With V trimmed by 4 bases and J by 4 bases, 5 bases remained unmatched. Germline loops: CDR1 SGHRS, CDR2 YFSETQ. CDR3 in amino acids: CASSGGQGVETQYF. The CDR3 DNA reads TGCGCCAGCAGCGGGGGACAGGGTGTAGAGACCCAGTACTTC.

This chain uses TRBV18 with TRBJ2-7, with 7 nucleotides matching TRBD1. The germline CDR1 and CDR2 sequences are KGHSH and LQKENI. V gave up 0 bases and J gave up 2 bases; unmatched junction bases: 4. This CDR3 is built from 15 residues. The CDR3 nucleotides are TGTGCCAGCTCACCACCGACAGGGAGTCCCTACGAGCAGTACTTC. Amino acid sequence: CASSPPTGSPYEQYF.

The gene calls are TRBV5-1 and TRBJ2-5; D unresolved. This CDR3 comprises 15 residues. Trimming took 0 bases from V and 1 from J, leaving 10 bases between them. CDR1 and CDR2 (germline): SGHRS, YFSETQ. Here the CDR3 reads CASSLAGRSQETQYF. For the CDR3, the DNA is TGCGCCAGCAGCTTGGCTGGACGCAGCCAAGAGACCCAGTACTTC.

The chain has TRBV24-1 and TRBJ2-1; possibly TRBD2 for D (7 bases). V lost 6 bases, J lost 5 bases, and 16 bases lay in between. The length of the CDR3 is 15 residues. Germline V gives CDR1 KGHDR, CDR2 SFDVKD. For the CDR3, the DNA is TGTGCCACCAGTCGGACGGGGGGCGTCCACAATGAGCAGTTCTTC. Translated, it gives CATSRTGGVHNEQFF.

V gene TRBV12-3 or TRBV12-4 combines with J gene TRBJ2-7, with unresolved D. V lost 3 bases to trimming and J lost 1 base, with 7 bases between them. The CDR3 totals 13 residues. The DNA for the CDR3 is TGTGCCAGCAGTTTCAGCCTATCCTACGAGCAGTACTTC. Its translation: CASSFSLSYEQYF.

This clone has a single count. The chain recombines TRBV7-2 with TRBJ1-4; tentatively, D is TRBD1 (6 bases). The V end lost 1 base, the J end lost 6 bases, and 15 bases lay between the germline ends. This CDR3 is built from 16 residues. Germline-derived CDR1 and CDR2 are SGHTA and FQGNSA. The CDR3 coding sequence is TGTGCCAGCAGCTTAGAGGCGAGGGGGGCGGATGAAAAACTGTTTTTT. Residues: CASSLEARGADEKLFF.